This T cell receptor beta chain was recovered during a study of Ad26.COV2.S vaccination and SARS-CoV-2 variants. Treatment given: 19 received Ad26.COV2.S at low or high dose, single or two shots; 5 received placebo; per-sample allocation not given. Repertoires come from day 63 after the first vaccine or placebo injection. This clone was counted a few times. V trimming: 8 bases; J trimming: 0 bases; junction bases outside the gene matches: 13. The CDR3 is 18 amino acids. Per germline, CDR1 MDHEN and CDR2 SYDVKM. The data were produced by immunoSEQ multiplex PCR, yet TCRdb's version contains in-frame clones alone and is incomplete. The repertoire includes about 350,000 clones, 70% to 90% of them detected once, and 3.3% sits in the top ten.

This sequence joins TRBV28 and TRBJ1-4, with 9 bases lining up with TRBD1. The origin of this receptor is a person between 18 and 65 years old who received the Ad26.COV2.S COVID-19 vaccine or a placebo. The starting material was peripheral blood, obtained in a trial of Ad26.COV2.S vaccine versus placebo. CDR3 sequence (DNA): TGTGCCAGCGCACCTCTCCCGGGACAGGGAACAACTAATGAAAAACTGTTTTTT. Translated: CASAPLPGQGTTNEKLFF.